This TCR beta chain was sequenced during a study of shared clonotypes between healthy human individuals. Study-wide results and limits: Tissue TCR repertoires likely differ from these blood-only repertoires.

V lost 6 bases and J lost 4; bases outside the gene matches: 11. This CDR3 contains 16 residues. Germline V CDR1 and CDR2: MDHEN, SYDVKM. Comments on this clone: What it binds is unknown.

Generated by immunoSEQ multiplex PCR, the TCRdb table keeps only in-frame clones and is missing some. The repertoire holds about 480,000 clones, roughly 78% seen once, with approximately 12% in the top ten. The chain joins TRBV28 to TRBJ2-2, with 7 bases that match TRBD2. Sequenced material: PBMCs. This sequence was found in a woman in her thirties or forties in good health. Some clones in this sample may be carry-over from other donors' samples. In nucleotides, the CDR3 is TGTGCCAGCAGCACCTCCGCAGCGGGACGCACCGGGGAGCTGTTTTTT. This sequence encodes CASSTSAAGRTGELFF.